The T cell receptor (beta chain) described here comes from a study of CD8 T cells in ankylosing spondylitis. TCR beta libraries were made by quantitative 5'-RACE with molecular barcodes. TCRdb recomputed calls from the 5' RACE reads with MiXCR, one row per CDR3 protein. The repertoire holds around 450,000 distinct CDR3 sequences, with 20% to 30% as singletons. This clonotype was picked up a small number of times. Its antigen remains unknown. V was pared by 8 bases and J by 5 bases, with 3 bases of the junction left unmatched. The CDR3 extends over 13 amino acids. General study points: Apparently characteristic of ankylosing spondylitis blood was a TCR beta motif (fewer than 10 highly homologous variants).

The rearrangement joins TRBV12-3 or TRBV12-4 to TRBJ1-5; TRBD1 agrees at 10 bases. What was sequenced was blood, either unsorted or a sorted T cell fraction (not recorded which). The receptor's source is a male donor with ankylosing spondylitis. The DNA for the CDR3 is TGTGCCAGCCGACAGGGGGCTGATCAGCCCCAGCATTTT. This encodes CASRQGADQPQHF.